This T cell receptor (beta chain) was identified in a study of blood T cells in healthy people across ages. Study findings and constraints: Older age coincided with a roughly linear decline in TCR beta diversity per million T cells.

PCR was performed a second time for about 7 to 12 cycles using a sample-barcoded 5' primer and a J-beta primer mix. TCRdb re-called the 5' RACE reads through MiXCR, storing one row per CDR3 protein. The table shows hundreds of thousands of distinct CDR3 sequences, with approximately 55% occurring only once. With respect to this clonotype: What it recognizes is unknown.

Sequencing used blood. The sequence derives from a man older than 75 in good health.

Here the CDR3 DNA reads TGCAGTGTCGATCCTTCACGGACAGGGGGCATGTACTTC. Translated: CSVDPSRTGGMYF. The genes are TRBV20-1 and TRBJ2-7; 11 bases align to TRBD1. With 7 bases clipped from V and 12 bases from J, the junction kept 14 bases outside the gene matches. The CDR3 is 13 amino acids. Germline CDR1 DFQATT, CDR2 SNEGSKA (reference sequence).